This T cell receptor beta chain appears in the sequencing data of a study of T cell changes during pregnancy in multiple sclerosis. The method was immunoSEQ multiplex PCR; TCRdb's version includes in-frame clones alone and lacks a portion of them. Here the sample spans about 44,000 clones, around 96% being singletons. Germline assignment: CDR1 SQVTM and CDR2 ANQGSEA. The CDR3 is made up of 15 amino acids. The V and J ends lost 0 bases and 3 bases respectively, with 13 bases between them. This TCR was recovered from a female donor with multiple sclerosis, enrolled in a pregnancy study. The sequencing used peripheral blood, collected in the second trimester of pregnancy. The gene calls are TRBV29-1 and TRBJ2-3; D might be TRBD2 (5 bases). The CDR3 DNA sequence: TGCAGCGTTGAAGATCGGTGGACTGCAACAGATACGCAGTATTTT. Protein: CSVEDRWTATDTQYF.